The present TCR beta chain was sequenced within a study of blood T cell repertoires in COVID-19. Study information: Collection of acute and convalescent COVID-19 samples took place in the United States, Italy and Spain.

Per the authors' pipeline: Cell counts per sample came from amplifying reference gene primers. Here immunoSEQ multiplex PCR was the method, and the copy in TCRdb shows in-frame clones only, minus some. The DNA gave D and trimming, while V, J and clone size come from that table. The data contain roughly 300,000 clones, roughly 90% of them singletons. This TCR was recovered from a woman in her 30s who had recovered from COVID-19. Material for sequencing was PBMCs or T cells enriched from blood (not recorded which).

CDR3 sequence (DNA): TGTGCCAGCGGACAGGGGGCAAGTCAGCCCCAGCATTTT. It yields the protein CASGQGASQPQHF. J is TRBJ1-5 and V is TRBV5-5; TRBD1 matches at 11 bases. The germline V gene encodes CDR1 SGHKS and CDR2 YYEKEE (reference sequence). Germline trimming cut 7 bases from V and 6 bases from J; bases unmatched to any gene: 3. This CDR3 is built from 13 residues.